The 27 T cell receptor beta chains in this list originate from one sample, sequenced in a study of a mutant IDH1 vaccine in newly diagnosed glioma. No antigens are known for them. The assay was immunoSEQ multiplex PCR, and TCRdb's table has in-frame clones only and misses some. The sample yields approximately 28,000 clones, around four fifths seen once. Specified time point: week 35, safety follow-up. Every vaccination contained 300 ug of the mutant IDH1 20-mer peptide and was paired with topical imiquimod. The sample in question was PBMCs, obtained from a glioma patient whose treatment included an IDH1 peptide vaccine. The receptor set was obtained from a man aged 25 to 45 with glioma.

V and J are TRBV2 and TRBJ1-5; maybe TRBD1 (5 bases). Germline V gene data show CDR1 as SNHLY and CDR2 as FYNNEI. This CDR3 contains 13 residues. V lost 7 bases, J lost 2 bases, and 9 bases lay in between. The DNA for the CDR3 is TGTGCCAGCAAGGGGCAGCGCAATCAGCCCCAGCATTTT. Translating gives CASKGQRNQPQHF.

This chain uses TRBV9 with TRBJ2-4; 8 bases map to TRBD2. The CDR3 length is 15 residues. Germline values: CDR1 SGDLS, CDR2 YYNGEE. The V gene end was trimmed by 4 bases and the J gene end by 6 bases; junction bases not matched to a gene: 9. The CDR3 nucleotides read TGTGCCAGCAGCACGAAAGCGGGAGTATCAAACATTCAGTACTTC. Encoded protein: CASSTKAGVSNIQYF. The variable domain in full, with the rest retrieved from reference TRBV9 and TRBJ2-4, is DSGVTQTPKHLITATGQRVTLRCSPRSGDLSVYWYQQSLDQGLQFLIQYYNGEERAKGNILERFSAQQFPDLHSELNLSSLELGDSALYFCASSTKAGVSNIQYFGAGTRLSVL.

The genes are TRBV27 and TRBJ1-1; D might be TRBD1 (5 bases). Germline V CDR1 and CDR2: MNHEY, SMNVEV (reference sequence). The CDR3 runs 15 residues. Trimming left V 2 bases short and J 4 bases short, with 14 bases between. This CDR3 is CASSLRTRKGTEAFF. CDR3 nucleotides: TGTGCCAGCAGTTTACGGACACGGAAGGGCACTGAAGCTTTCTTT.

The sample holds one count of this clone. The gene calls are TRBV7-2 and TRBJ1-3; 10 bases line up with TRBD1. The trim removed 0 bases at V and 9 bases at J, leaving 5 bases unmatched. Germline loops: CDR1 SGHTA, CDR2 FQGNSA. This CDR3 is 15 amino acids long. This CDR3 is CASSLAPDRGPTIYF. The DNA for the CDR3 is TGTGCCAGCAGCTTAGCCCCAGACAGGGGGCCCACCATATATTTT.

CDR3 loop: CASSLGGHPTNEKLFF. As DNA, the CDR3 is TGTGCCAGCAGTTTGGGAGGACATCCAACTAATGAAAAACTGTTTTTT. The gene calls are TRBV27 and TRBJ1-4; weak D call: TRBD1 (5 bases). V lost 3 bases, J lost 0 bases, and 11 bases lay in between. The germline V gene has CDR1 MNHEY and CDR2 SMNVEV (reference sequence). The CDR3 is 16 residues long.

V and J are TRBV2 and TRBJ1-5; TRBD1 agrees at 9 bases. The germline V gene has CDR1 SNHLY and CDR2 FYNNEI. The CDR3 totals 15 residues. With 6 bases clipped from V and 2 bases from J, the junction kept 5 bases outside the gene matches. The DNA for the CDR3 is TGTGCCAGCAGAGGGGGACAGGGCGGCAATCAGCCCCAGCATTTT. Protein product: CASRGGQGGNQPQHF.

The rearrangement uses TRBV4-1 and TRBJ2-7; the D gene is possibly TRBD1 (6 bases). V dropped 3 bases and J dropped 0 bases, with 9 bases sitting between them. Germline loops: CDR1 MGHRA, CDR2 YSYEKL. CDR3 length: 14 residues. The CDR3 DNA follows: TGCGCCAGCAGCCATGGACAGTCCTCCTACGAGCAGTACTTC. Protein: CASSHGQSSYEQYF.

The chain uses TRBV19 and TRBJ1-4; no clear D gene. The V gene's germline CDR1 is LNHDA and CDR2 SQIVND (reference sequence). The CDR3 is 11 residues long. Trimming took off 9 bases at V and 8 bases at J, with 10 bases between the two ends. In DNA form, the CDR3 reads TGTGCCAGCCGACAAGGGGAAAAACTGTTTTTT. Amino acid sequence: CASRQGEKLFF.

The CDR3 protein is CASSWDRGLNEQFF. CDR3 bases: TGTGCCAGCAGCTGGGACAGGGGGCTCAATGAGCAGTTCTTC. The V gene is TRBV5-6, the J gene TRBJ2-1; 12 nucleotides line up with TRBD1. V was pared by 3 bases and J by 6 bases, with 1 base of the junction left unmatched. The CDR3 spans 14 residues. Germline V CDR1 and CDR2: SGHDT, YYEEEE.

The chain has TRBV30 and TRBJ1-5; the match to TRBD1 covers 7 bases. The V segment lost 3 bases and the J segment 7 bases; nucleotides outside the gene matches: 6. There are 13 residues in the CDR3. Per the germline V gene, CDR1 is GTSNPN and CDR2 is SVGIG (reference sequence). CDR3 sequence (DNA): TGTGCCTGGAGCCTCGACAGGGCCCAGCCCCAGCATTTT. Translating it yields CAWSLDRAQPQHF.

The chain employs TRBV18 and TRBJ2-5; D perhaps matches TRBD2 (5 bases). The germline V gene has CDR1 KGHSH and CDR2 LQKENI. V was cut by 3 bases and J by 5 bases, with 10 bases left in between. CDR3 size: 13 residues. The CDR3: CASSPSVSETQYF. CDR3 nucleotide sequence: TGTGCCAGCTCACCTAGCGTGTCTGAGACCCAGTACTTC.

This clone was counted a few times. The chain couples TRBV14 to TRBJ1-1; D unresolved. V was trimmed by 6 bases and J by 0 bases, leaving 8 bases between them. Germline CDR1 reads SGHDN; CDR2 reads FVKESK. This CDR3 has 13 amino acids. CDR3 in amino acids: CASSRGLNTEAFF. In DNA form, the CDR3 reads TGTGCCAGCAGTCGAGGCTTGAACACTGAAGCTTTCTTT.

The sample holds one count of this clone. This chain joins TRBV4-3 and TRBJ2-2; D is unclear. Germline CDR1 LGHNA, CDR2 YSLEER. V lost 0 bases, J lost 6 bases, and 8 bases lay in between. The CDR3 covers 14 residues. The CDR3 protein is CASSQDLVSGELFF. The CDR3 nucleotides are TGCGCCAGCAGCCAAGATCTGGTTTCCGGGGAGCTGTTTTTT.

V is TRBV6-1 and J is TRBJ1-5, with D hard to call. The length of the CDR3 is 15 residues. The V and J ends lost 1 base and 1 base respectively, with 8 bases between them. CDR1 and CDR2 (germline): MNHNS, SASEGT. The CDR3 bases are TGTGCCAGCAGTGAAGTTGGACTAAGCAATCAGCCCCAGCATTTT. Its protein is CASSEVGLSNQPQHF.

The rearrangement links TRBV30 to TRBJ2-5; D remains unclear. CDR3 length equals 12 residues. The germline gives CDR1 GTSNPN, CDR2 SVGIG (reference sequence). V was trimmed by 0 bases and J by 5 bases, leaving 7 bases between them. CDR3 sequence reads: CAWSVTQETQYF. The CDR3 DNA sequence: TGTGCCTGGAGTGTAACGCAGGAGACCCAGTACTTC.

This sequence joins TRBV27 and TRBJ2-3; TRBD1 agrees at 8 bases. Per the germline V gene, CDR1 is MNHEY and CDR2 is SMNVEV (reference sequence). The CDR3 loop spans 15 amino acids. The J segment lost 1 base and the V segment lost 4 bases, leaving 4 bases of the junction unmatched. The CDR3 coding sequence is TGTGCCAGCAGTTCCTCGGGACAGGGCACAGATACGCAGTATTTT. Its protein is CASSSSGQGTDTQYF.

This clone has only a few counts. This chain links TRBV10-3 with TRBJ1-5; no reliable D call. Germline-derived CDR1 and CDR2 are ENHRY and SYGVKD. The CDR3 spans 14 residues. Trimming left V 8 bases short and J 7 bases short, with 18 bases between. The CDR3 nucleotides are TGTGCCATCCGGGGAGGAGGTTTCGGACAGCCCCAGCATTTT. Translating it yields CAIRGGGFGQPQHF.

This chain joins TRBV29-1 and TRBJ2-7, with D possibly matching TRBD2 (6 bases). This CDR3 is built from 13 residues. Germline loops: CDR1 SQVTM, CDR2 ANQGSEA. The V gene lost 7 bases and the J gene lost 2 bases, with 15 bases spanning the gap. The CDR3: CSAEAGFPYEQYF. The CDR3 DNA reads TGCAGCGCCGAGGCGGGGTTCCCCTACGAGCAGTACTTC.

The V and J genes are TRBV30 and TRBJ2-3, with D perhaps matching TRBD1 or TRBD2 (6 bases each). Germline CDR1 reads GTSNPN; CDR2 reads SVGIG (reference sequence). The V gene lost 3 bases and the J gene lost 0 bases, with 10 bases spanning the gap. The CDR3 is 14 amino acids. The CDR3 here is CAWSGGVSTDTQYF. The CDR3 bases are TGTGCCTGGAGCGGGGGCGTGAGCACAGATACGCAGTATTTT. Full variable domain (rest looked up from reference TRBV30 and TRBJ2-3): SQTIHQWPATLVQPVGSPLSLECTVEGTSNPNLYWYRQAAGRGLQLLFYSVGIGQISSEVPQNLSASRPQDRQFILSSKKLLLSDSGFYLCAWSGGVSTDTQYFGPGTRLTVL.

This rearrangement joins TRBV5-1 to TRBJ1-1; D is possibly TRBD1 (5 bases). V lost 4 bases to trimming and J lost 5 bases, with 18 bases between them. Germline CDR1 SGHRS, CDR2 YFSETQ. This CDR3 region has 15 residues. The CDR3 loop is CASSDETVTGTEAFF. CDR3 bases: TGCGCCAGCAGCGACGAGACAGTTACGGGAACTGAAGCTTTCTTT.

The chain carries TRBV25-1 and TRBJ2-1; TRBD2 matches 8 bases. Germline V lookup: CDR1 MGHDK, CDR2 SYGVNS. V lost 4 bases and J lost 7; bases outside the gene matches: 6. The CDR3 extends over 14 amino acids. As DNA, the CDR3 is TGTGCCAGCAGTGGGACGGGGGGGCGGAATGAGCAGTTCTTC. This encodes CASSGTGGRNEQFF.

J is TRBJ2-1 and V is TRBV19; 9 nucleotides line up with TRBD2. The CDR3 runs to 16 residues. Germline V gene sequence: CDR1 LNHDA, CDR2 SQIVND (reference sequence). The ends lost 1 base at V and 3 bases at J; junction bases unmatched: 4. CDR3 protein: CASSIALAGHYNEQFF. For the CDR3, the DNA is TGTGCCAGTAGTATAGCCCTAGCGGGGCACTACAATGAGCAGTTCTTC.

The genes are TRBV25-1 and TRBJ1-4; TRBD1 might be the D (6 bases). The V gene lost 4 bases and the J gene lost 5 bases, with 14 bases spanning the gap. The CDR3 spans 15 residues. Germline lookup yields CDR1 MGHDK and CDR2 SYGVNS. The CDR3 region has the DNA TGTGCCAGCAGTGCTAGCCGACAGGTGAATGAAAAACTGTTTTTT. It encodes CASSASRQVNEKLFF.

The V call is TRBV13, the J call TRBJ1-5, with 8 bases fitting TRBD1. This CDR3 is built from 14 residues. With 4 bases clipped from V and 3 bases from J, the junction kept 2 bases outside the gene matches. Germline lookup yields CDR1 PRHDT and CDR2 FYEKMQ (reference sequence). CDR3 sequence: CASSWGQDNQPQHF. CDR3 DNA sequence: TGTGCCAGCAGCTGGGGACAGGACAATCAGCCCCAGCATTTT. Looking up the rest from reference TRBV13 and TRBJ1-5 gives the full variable domain: AAGVIQSPRHLIKEKRETATLKCYPIPRHDTVYWYQQGPGQDPQFLISFYEKMQSDKGSIPDRFSAQQFSDYHSELNMSSLELGDSALYFCASSWGQDNQPQHFGDGTRLSIL.

This clone was recorded once. This chain uses TRBV27 with TRBJ2-7, with a tentative D call TRBD1 (6 bases). Germline values: CDR1 MNHEY, CDR2 SMNVEV (reference sequence). The V and J ends lost 6 bases and 2 bases respectively, with 23 bases between them. The CDR3 is 17 amino acids. For the CDR3, the DNA is TGTGCCAGCAGCACGCTCTACACCCTGGACAGAGCCTACGAGCAGTACTTC. Protein sequence: CASSTLYTLDRAYEQYF.

This chain uses TRBV5-1 with TRBJ1-4; D not certain. The CDR3 loop spans 15 amino acids. V lost 5 bases and J lost 0, with 11 bases in between. Germline V gene lookup returns CDR1 SGHRS and CDR2 YFSETQ. Written as DNA, the CDR3 is TGCGCCAGCAGTTCTTACAGCCCAACTAATGAAAAACTGTTTTTT. It codes for CASSSYSPTNEKLFF.

The V call is TRBV19, the J call TRBJ2-7; perhaps TRBD1 as D (6 bases). The V and J ends lost 3 bases and 5 bases respectively, with 14 bases between them. CDR3 length equals 14 residues. The V gene's germline CDR1 is LNHDA and CDR2 SQIVND (reference sequence). The CDR3, as DNA: TGTGCCAGTAGTATCAACAGGGAAATTAACGAGCAGTACTTC. Residues: CASSINREINEQYF.